The rows below give T cell receptor beta chains drawn from one sample of a study of CD8+CD57+ T cells in acquired aplastic anemia. TCRdb reprocessed the reads via MiXCR and lists one record per CDR3 protein. The data contain over 150,000 distinct CDR3 sequences, 45% to 55% of them singletons. Sequenced material: sorted CD4+, CD8+, or CD8+CD57+ T cells (not recorded which) from PBMCs. The source is a human donor with aplastic anemia. Both conserved end residues are part of each CDR3. Each record gives: CDR3 protein, CDR3 DNA, CDR3 length, clone size, J gene, V gene, D gene. The D gene is left open where the match is weak. The size of a clone is reported for some rows only, either as once, few or many, or as a class for expanded clones.

CDR3aa: CASSASPTGEQYF
CDR3nt: TGCGCCAGCAGTGCGAGCCCTACGGGGGAGCAGTACTTC
len: 13
abundance: -
j_gene: TRBJ2-7
v_gene: TRBV10-1
d_gene: -

CDR3aa: CATPTGPCPDTQYF
CDR3nt: TGTGCCACCCCGACAGGCCCTTGCCCAGATACGCAGTATTTT
len: 14
abundance: -
j_gene: TRBJ2-3
v_gene: TRBV2
d_gene: -

CDR3aa: CASNRDRNEKLFF
CDR3nt: TGTGCCAGCAATAGGGACAGGAATGAAAAACTGTTTTTT
len: 13
abundance: few
j_gene: TRBJ1-4
v_gene: TRBV7-9
d_gene: TRBD1

CDR3aa: CATSDIGREGAYEQYF
CDR3nt: TGTGCCACCAGTGATATTGGGCGGGAGGGTGCCTACGAGCAGTACTTC
len: 16
abundance: many
j_gene: TRBJ2-7
v_gene: TRBV24-1
d_gene: TRBD2

CDR3aa: CASSPPFSVGTQYF
CDR3nt: TGTGCCAGCAGTCCGCCCTTCTCGGTTGGGACCCAGTACTTC
len: 14
abundance: -
j_gene: TRBJ2-5
v_gene: TRBV12-3/TRBV12-4
d_gene: -

CDR3aa: CASSQPGTGAGEQYF
CDR3nt: TGTGCCAGCAGTCAACCCGGGACAGGGGCGGGGGAGCAGTACTTC
len: 15
abundance: many
j_gene: TRBJ2-7
v_gene: TRBV6-1
d_gene: TRBD1

CDR3aa: CSARDSGHLDNEQFF
CDR3nt: TGCAGTGCTAGAGATAGTGGACACCTAGACAATGAGCAGTTCTTC
len: 15
abundance: many
j_gene: TRBJ2-1
v_gene: TRBV20-1
d_gene: -

CDR3aa: CASSSTGSGNTIYF
CDR3nt: TGTGCCAGCAGCTCGACAGGTTCTGGAAACACCATATATTTT
len: 14
abundance: -
j_gene: TRBJ1-3
v_gene: TRBV11-2
d_gene: -

CDR3aa: CASSTSGTYEQYF
CDR3nt: TGTGCCAGCAGCACTAGCGGAACCTACGAGCAGTACTTC
len: 13
abundance: many
j_gene: TRBJ2-7
v_gene: TRBV27
d_gene: TRBD2

CDR3aa: CASSLVGRNTDTQYF
CDR3nt: TGTGCCAGCAGCTTGGTGGGCAGGAACACAGATACGCAGTATTTT
len: 15
abundance: few
j_gene: TRBJ2-3
v_gene: TRBV5-4
d_gene: -

CDR3aa: CAISDGTGKDSPLHF
CDR3nt: TGTGCCATCAGTGATGGGACGGGCAAGGATTCACCCCTCCACTTT
len: 15
abundance: few
j_gene: TRBJ1-6
v_gene: TRBV10-3
d_gene: -

CDR3aa: CATSKDRGRNEQFF
CDR3nt: TGTGCCACCAGCAAGGACAGGGGGCGGAATGAGCAGTTCTTC
len: 14
abundance: once
j_gene: TRBJ2-1
v_gene: TRBV15
d_gene: TRBD1

CDR3aa: CSVDGTDYEQYF
CDR3nt: TGCAGCGTTGACGGGACTGATTACGAGCAGTACTTC
len: 12
abundance: few
j_gene: TRBJ2-7
v_gene: TRBV29-1
d_gene: -